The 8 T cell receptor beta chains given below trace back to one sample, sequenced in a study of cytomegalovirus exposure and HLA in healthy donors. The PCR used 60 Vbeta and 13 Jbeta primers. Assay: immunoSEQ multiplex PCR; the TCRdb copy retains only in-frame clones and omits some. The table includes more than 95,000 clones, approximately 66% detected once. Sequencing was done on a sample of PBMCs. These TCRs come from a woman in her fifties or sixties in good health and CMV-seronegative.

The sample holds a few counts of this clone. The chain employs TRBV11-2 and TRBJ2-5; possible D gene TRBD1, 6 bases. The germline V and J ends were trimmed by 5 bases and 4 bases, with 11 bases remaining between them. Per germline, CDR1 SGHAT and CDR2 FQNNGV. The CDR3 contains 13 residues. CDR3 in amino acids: CASSKDRLETQYF. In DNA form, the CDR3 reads TGTGCCAGCAGCAAAGACAGGCTAGAGACCCAGTACTTC.

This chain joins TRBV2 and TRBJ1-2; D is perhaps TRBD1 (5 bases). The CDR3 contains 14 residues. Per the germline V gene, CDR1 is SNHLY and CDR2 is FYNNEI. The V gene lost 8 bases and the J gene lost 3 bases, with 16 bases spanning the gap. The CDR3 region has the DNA TGTGCCAGCGATTTAAGCACAGGAGACTATGGCTACACCTTC. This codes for CASDLSTGDYGYTF.

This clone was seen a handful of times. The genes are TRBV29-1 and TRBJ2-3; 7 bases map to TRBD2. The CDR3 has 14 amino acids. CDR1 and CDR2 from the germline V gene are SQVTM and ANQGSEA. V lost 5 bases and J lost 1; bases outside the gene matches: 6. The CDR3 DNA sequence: TGCAGCGTTCGGCCTAGCGGAGGCACAGATACGCAGTATTTT. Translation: CSVRPSGGTDTQYF.

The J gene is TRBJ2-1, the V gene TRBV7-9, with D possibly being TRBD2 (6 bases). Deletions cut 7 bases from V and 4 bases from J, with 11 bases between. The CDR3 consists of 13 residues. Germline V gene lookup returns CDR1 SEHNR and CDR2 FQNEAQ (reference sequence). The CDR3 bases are TGTGCCAGCATCATTAGCGGATACAATGAGCAGTTCTTC. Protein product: CASIISGYNEQFF.

The CDR3 DNA reads TGTGCCATCAACGGGGGAGACGGGTACACTGAAGCTTTCTTT. Translating gives CAINGGDGYTEAFF. This sequence joins TRBV10-3 and TRBJ1-1; D is perhaps TRBD1 (5 bases). The CDR3 has 14 amino acids. CDR1 is ENHRY, CDR2 SYGVKD, per germline. V was shortened by 7 bases and J by 3 bases, with 15 bases between the two germline ends.

This CDR3 is CASSSSPSRGTGELFF. As DNA, the CDR3 is TGCGCCAGCAGCTCTTCTCCTTCGCGAGGCACCGGGGAGCTGTTTTTT. The V call is TRBV5-1, the J call TRBJ2-2; D ambiguous. This CDR3 has 16 residues. V lost 3 bases to trimming and J lost 4 bases, with 16 bases between them. CDR1 is SGHRS, CDR2 YFSETQ, per germline. The full variable domain, with the rest looked up from reference TRBV5-1 and TRBJ2-2, is KAGVTQTPRYLIKTRGQQVTLSCSPISGHRSVSWYQQTPGQGLQFLFEYFSETQRNKGNFPGRFSGRQFSNSRSEMNVSTLELGDSALYLCASSSSPSRGTGELFFGEGSRLTVL.

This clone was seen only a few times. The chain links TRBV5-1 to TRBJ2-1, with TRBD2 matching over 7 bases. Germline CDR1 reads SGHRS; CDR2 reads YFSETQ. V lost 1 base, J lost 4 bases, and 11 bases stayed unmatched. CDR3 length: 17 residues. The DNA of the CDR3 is TGCGCCAGCAGCTTGCCTCCTCGCGGGAGAGCTTACAATGAGCAGTTCTTC. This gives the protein CASSLPPRGRAYNEQFF. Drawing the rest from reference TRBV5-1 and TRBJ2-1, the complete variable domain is KAGVTQTPRYLIKTRGQQVTLSCSPISGHRSVSWYQQTPGQGLQFLFEYFSETQRNKGNFPGRFSGRQFSNSRSEMNVSTLELGDSALYLCASSLPPRGRAYNEQFFGPGTRLTVL.

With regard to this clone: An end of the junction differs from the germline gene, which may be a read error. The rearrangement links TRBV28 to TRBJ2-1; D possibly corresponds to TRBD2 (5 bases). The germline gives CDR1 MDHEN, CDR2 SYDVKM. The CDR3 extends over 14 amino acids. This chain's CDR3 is CASSLQPSKGLGIF. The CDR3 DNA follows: TGTGCCAGCAGTTTACAGCCTTCAAAAGGGCTCGGGATCTTC.